The rows below give T cell receptor beta chains drawn from one sample of a study of cytomegalovirus exposure and HLA in healthy donors. TCRdb's table, derived via immunoSEQ multiplex PCR, lists solely in-frame clones and lacks some. The sample lists approximately 150,000 clones, around nine tenths occurring once. The source material was PBMCs. The source of these receptors is a woman between 25 and 40 years old in good health and CMV-seronegative. CDR3s include the opening cysteine and the closing phenylalanine or tryptophan. A D gene is named only where the DNA matches it firmly. A row's size may be missing; if present it is once, few, many or a size class.

v_call	j_call	clone_size	d_call	cdr3_nt	cdr3_aa
TRBV30	TRBJ1-4	-	TRBD1	TGTGCCTGGAGTTTCAGGGGGCGGAACGAAAAACTGTTTTTT	CAWSFRGRNEKLFF
TRBV18	TRBJ2-2	-	-	TGTGCCAGCTCACCAGAGCCCGGGGAGCTGTTTTTT	CASSPEPGELFF
TRBV2	TRBJ2-2	-	-	TGTGCCAGCAGTGACCCTACCACCCAGGGTCCCGGGGAGCTGTTTTTT	CASSDPTTQGPGELFF
TRBV5-8	TRBJ1-2	-	-	TGTGCCAGCAGCTTCCGGGGAGGTGGCTACACCTTC	CASSFRGGGYTF
TRBV18	TRBJ2-7	-	-	TGTGCCAGCTCCGAGGGAGGCCCCTACGAGCAGTACTTC	CASSEGGPYEQYF
TRBV11-2	TRBJ2-7	once	-	TGTGCCAGCAGCTTCGGGGGTACCAGCGGAGACTACGAGCAGTACTTC	CASSFGGTSGDYEQYF
TRBV4-1	TRBJ2-7	-	-	TGCGCCAGCAGCCAAGAATTAGAAGCTTACGAGCAGTACTTC	CASSQELEAYEQYF
TRBV6-5	TRBJ1-4	-	-	TGTGCCAGCAGTTACTCAATCATGAAGAGTAATGAAAAACTGTTTTTT	CASSYSIMKSNEKLFF
TRBV7-9	TRBJ1-2	-	-	TGTGCCAGCAGCTTAGAAGGCCAGGATGGCTATGGCTACACCTTC	CASSLEGQDGYGYTF
TRBV5-1	TRBJ2-1	few	TRBD1	TGCGCCAGCAGCACACAGGGGGGTTACAATGAGCAGTTCTTC	CASSTQGGYNEQFF
TRBV15	TRBJ2-3	-	-	TGTGCCACCAGCAGAGGAACTACCAGCACAGATACGCAGTATTTT	CATSRGTTSTDTQYF
TRBV30	TRBJ1-1	-	-	TGTGCCTGGAGAGATACTTCGTTCGTCGGTGGTCACACTGAAGCTTTCTTT	CAWRDTSFVGGHTEAFF
TRBV4-1	TRBJ2-7	-	-	TGCGCCAGCAGCCAAGACAACGAGCAGTACTTC	CASSQDNEQYF
TRBV4-1	TRBJ1-1	-	-	TGCGCCAGCAGCCAAGGAGGTGGCGGAATCTCTGAAGCTTTCTTT	CASSQGGGGISEAFF
TRBV5-1	TRBJ1-2	-	-	TGCGCCAGCAGCCCGGTGGGGGGGCGAGAGGCTGGCTACACCTTC	CASSPVGGREAGYTF
TRBV5-6	TRBJ1-4	few	TRBD1	TGTGCCAGCAGCTTGACAGGGGCGGCTACTGAAAAACTGTTTTTT	CASSLTGAATEKLFF
TRBV4-3	TRBJ1-2	-	-	TGCGCCAGCAGCCAATCTCCCCAGGGTAACTATGGCTACACCTTC	CASSQSPQGNYGYTF
TRBV5-6	TRBJ2-3	-	TRBD2	TGTGCCAGCCGCTGGGCTAGAGCGGGGATCACAGATACGCAGTATTTT	CASRWARAGITDTQYF
TRBV29-1	TRBJ2-4	-	TRBD1	TGCAGCGTTGCTTTACAGGGGCAAAACATTCAGTACTTC	CSVALQGQNIQYF
TRBV30	TRBJ2-1	-	-	TGTGCCTGGAGTTATATCGGAGCGTTTGGTGACAATGAGCAGTTCTTC	CAWSYIGAFGDNEQFF
TRBV18	TRBJ2-1	-	TRBD2	TGTGCCAGCTCACCCGACCTTCGGTCCCAGAGACTAGCGGGGGGATCATACAATGAGCAGTTCTTC	CASSPDLRSQRLAGGSYNEQFF
TRBV5-1	TRBJ2-1	once	TRBD1	TGCGCCAGCAGCTCAACTGGACAGGGAGGGCAGTTCTTC	CASSSTGQGGQFF
TRBV6-5	TRBJ1-2	-	-	TGTGCCAGCAGTTACTCGGCGGGGTACAGCGGCTACACCTTC	CASSYSAGYSGYTF
TRBV30	TRBJ1-2	-	-	TGTGCCTGGGGAAAGGGGGCTAACTATGGCTACACCTTC	CAWGKGANYGYTF